This TCR beta chain comes out of a study of CD4 T cells in relation to SARS-CoV-2 and coronaviruses (dated by TCRdb to about 2021). In the study overall: The ViraFEST assay cultured PBMCs with antigen for 10 days, then sequenced TCR beta CDR3s to find antigen-specific clonal expansions. The full convalescent cohort of some 11 patients had a median age of around 39 years, ranging from roughly 20 to 75 years. The approximately twelve convalescent patients included 8 males and 4 females; two subjects were Hispanic. Shared crossreactive spike epitopes were mapped to their HLA restriction using patient-derived lymphoblastoid cell lines. At the level of individual TCR clonotypes, the study evaluated whether memory CD4+ T cells crossreact between the spike proteins of SARS-CoV-2 and those of common cold coronaviruses. Samples from three pre-COVID donors and the naive versus memory experiments were sequenced with the Adaptive Biotechnologies TCR-sequencing kit; other data were Illumina-based. For other donors in the study, expansion assays were sequenced with a different, Illumina-based TCR-beta assay.

What the research found in general, with its limitations: Memory CD4+ clonotypes crossrecognizing SARS-CoV-2 and at least one common cold coronavirus spike were found in roughly three fifths of donors. Sequencing naive versus memory cells indicated that the assay picks up memory recall responses, not primary responses primed during culture. Crossreactivity analysis was centred on spike protein, so crossreactivity against other viral proteins was not assessed. The study was limited by small numbers of patients and tested TCRs. Significantly weaker SARS-CoV-2-driven expansion was shown by crossreactive clones than by monoreactive clones, consistent with antigenic imprinting. Because no donor provided both pre-pandemic and post-infection samples, tracing the source of pre-existing responses was limited.

To separate naive from memory CD4+ T cells, cryopreserved PBMCs first underwent CD4 enrichment and then EasySep naive CD4+ T cell enrichment. Sorted naive or memory CD4+ T cells (about 97,000) were grown at a 1:1 ratio with T cell-depleted PBMCs and CEF peptides for nine to eleven days. In general, every peptide culture condition was set up in three replicate wells. PBMCs were isolated from leukapheresis product or whole blood by Ficoll-Paque PLUS gradient centrifugation. PBMCs were either used fresh in the expansion assay or cryopreserved at -140 degrees C. The QIAamp Micro DNA Kit was used to extract genomic DNA from the CD4+ T cells. The CDR3 sequence holds 16 residues, the cysteine and phenylalanine included. The entry retains the CDR3 DNA only, 48 bases that are in frame from base 1. From a lookup of the germline V gene, CDR1 and CDR2 are ENHRY and SYGVKD. At the junction V is shortened by 4 bases and J by 6 bases; bases outside the gene matches: 6.

As to this clone: No antigen is known for it. Base qualities are not at hand, and no much larger clone is one base apart.

CEF-cultured naive and memory CD4+ T cell DNA received survey-level immunoSEQ TCR-beta sequencing. Regarding the original processing steps: Preprocessing removed nonproductive sequences and CDR3s not starting with C, not ending with F or W, or shorter than 7 amino acids. Antigen-specific clonotypes were called with the MANAFEST web app, based on expansion relative to reference and other culture wells. A clone counted as positive if significantly expanded in 2 of 3 replicate wells versus the reference culture at FDR below 0.05. For a clone to be considered positive, significant expansion relative to all other tandem wells and an odds ratio above 5 were also required. Cultured and uncultured naive and memory CD4+ repertoires were searched for previously identified spike- and CEF-reactive CDR3s. After three terminal residues were trimmed from each end, CDR3 homology was quantified as pairwise Levenshtein distance using the stringdist R package. This immuneACCESS table, as held by TCRdb, lists in-frame sequences with V and J called but not all clones. Of the missing ones, under half trace to an unresolved V gene in checked studies; the others have no known cause. That table supplies the V and J calls and clone size; D and trimming were determined from the DNA. The sample contains about 36,000 clones, approximately 80% of them found a single time. Together, the top ten hold over 5% of the sample.

Recombination joined TRBV10-3 with TRBJ1-6, with 10 bases in between that match TRBD1. The specimen sequenced was naive CD4+ T cells from PBMCs, cultured in vitro. This specimen's cell subset or site label, interpreted: naive CD4+ T cells isolated by negative enrichment. The clonotype was recovered from an adult with COVID-19. CDR3 protein: CAISVGQGNFNSPLHF. The DNA sequence is TGTGCCATCAGTGTGGGACAGGGGAATTTTAATTCACCCCTCCACTTT.